The count of the clone carrying this T cell receptor beta chain is one. Its antigen is currently unknown. This CDR3 is built from 14 residues. V lost 5 bases to trimming and J lost 4 bases, with 12 bases between them. Germline lookup yields CDR1 SGHNT and CDR2 YENEEA. Sequenced by immunoSEQ multiplex PCR; TCRdb stores in-frame clones only, minus some. The sample yields fewer than 70,000 clones, more than 65% seen once. The data are from a study of OX40 agonist ivuxolimab in advanced cancers. Whole-study context: Administration of intravenous ivuxolimab to patients occurred every 2 weeks at 0.01 to 10 mg/kg. The study, taken as a whole, reports: Some patients without response likewise showed low normalized clonal expansion. Blood T cells, both CD4+ and CD8+, expanded clonally by week 6 at 0.1 to 3.0 mg/kg.

The chain joins TRBV11-3 to TRBJ2-1, with a tentative D call TRBD1 (6 bases). The receptor's source is an adult with an advanced solid tumor such as melanoma, head and neck, liver or kidney cancer. The material sequenced was CD4+ or CD8+ T cells sorted from blood, taken in a trial of the OX40 agonist ivuxolimab. The CDR3 sequence: CASSLDSSYNEQFF. As DNA, the CDR3 is TGTGCCAGCAGCCTGGACAGTTCTTACAATGAGCAGTTCTTC.